These 10 T cell receptor beta chains were sequenced from one sample in a study of blood T cell repertoires in COVID-19. Repertoires were generated with immunoSEQ multiplex PCR, while TCRdb's copy carries only in-frame clones and drops some. Among around 99,000 clones listed, 80% to 85% were seen once. Sequenced material: peripheral blood. These receptors were obtained from a human donor in a cohort sampled during active COVID-19.

The V gene is TRBV4-1, the J gene TRBJ2-2; TRBD2 matches at 10 bases. Trimming cost V 3 bases and J 4 bases; bases outside gene matches: 5. Germline CDR1 is MGHRA and CDR2 is YSYEKL. This CDR3 contains 16 residues. DNA of the CDR3: TGCGCCAGCAGCCAGGTAGCGGGAGGAACCACCGGGGAGCTGTTTTTT. Amino acids: CASSQVAGGTTGELFF.

J is TRBJ1-1 and V is TRBV28; D is possibly TRBD1 (5 bases). The germline gives CDR1 MDHEN, CDR2 SYDVKM. The CDR3 extends over 16 amino acids. V lost 6 bases, J lost 5 bases, and 22 bases lay in between. In nucleotides, the CDR3 is TGTGCCAGCAGGAATTACGCGGGGCAGCCGAGTACTGAAGCTTTCTTT. This sequence encodes CASRNYAGQPSTEAFF.

CDR3 protein: CASSSGQRDYEQYV. DNA for the CDR3: TGTGCCAGCAGTAGCGGACAGCGAGACTACGAGCAGTACGTC. The rearrangement joins TRBV28 to TRBJ2-7; possible D gene TRBD1, 6 bases. This CDR3 is 14 amino acids long. The V gene's germline CDR1 is MDHEN and CDR2 SYDVKM. The V and J ends lost 5 bases and 3 bases respectively, with 14 bases between them.

The chain is built from TRBV19 and TRBJ1-2, with TRBD1 matching 7 bases. V was pared by 1 base and J by 4 bases, with 12 bases of the junction left unmatched. There are 17 residues in the CDR3. Germline V gives CDR1 LNHDA, CDR2 SQIVND (reference sequence). Written as DNA, the CDR3 is TGTGCCAGTAGTATAGGGACAGGAATGCCCAGCGTCTATGGCTACACCTTC. This gives the protein CASSIGTGMPSVYGYTF.

The chain carries TRBV27 and TRBJ2-7, with TRBD2 identical over 10 bases. There are 15 residues in the CDR3. Germline CDR1 MNHEY, CDR2 SMNVEV (reference sequence). Losses at the gene ends were 4 bases for V and 0 bases for J; bases not matched to a gene: 3. The CDR3 protein is CASSSASGSSYEQYF. The CDR3 nucleotides read TGTGCCAGCAGTTCTGCTAGCGGGAGCTCCTACGAGCAGTACTTC.

V and J are TRBV30 and TRBJ1-5; TRBD1 aligns across 12 bases. The V gene end was trimmed by 5 bases and the J gene end by 6 bases; junction bases not matched to a gene: 5. Germline loops: CDR1 GTSNPN, CDR2 SVGIG (reference sequence). This CDR3 has 14 amino acids. CDR3 nucleotides: TGTGCCTGGGTGGGACAGGGGGCTGGTCAGCCCCAGCATTTT. This translates into CAWVGQGAGQPQHF.

This chain uses TRBV7-2 with TRBJ2-5; TRBD1 matches at 8 bases. Trimming removed 1 base from V and 5 bases from J; junction bases left unmatched: 9. CDR3 length equals 16 residues. Germline CDR1 reads SGHTA; CDR2 reads FQGNSA. CDR3 in DNA: TGTGCCAGCAGCTTAGGCAGGGGGCCGCCGGGGGAGACCCAGTACTTC. The encoded protein is CASSLGRGPPGETQYF.

The rearrangement links TRBV5-6 to TRBJ2-2; TRBD1 matches at 7 bases. Germline V gives CDR1 SGHDT, CDR2 YYEEEE. V gave up 5 bases and J gave up 0 bases; unmatched junction bases: 4. The CDR3 runs 15 residues. Written as DNA, the CDR3 is TGTGCCAGCAGACACAGGGGCTCGAACACCGGGGAGCTGTTTTTT. This sequence encodes CASRHRGSNTGELFF.

The V and J genes are TRBV2 and TRBJ2-2; a possible D gene is TRBD2 (5 bases). V lost 7 bases and J lost 4, with 16 bases in between. The germline gives CDR1 SNHLY, CDR2 FYNNEI. CDR3 length: 15 amino acids. The CDR3 is CASTTLAGGTGELFF. The CDR3 DNA reads as TGTGCCAGCACAACTCTCGCGGGCGGCACCGGGGAGCTGTTTTTT.

The chain recombines TRBV5-4 with TRBJ2-1; the match to TRBD2 covers 13 bases. Germline loops: CDR1 SGHNT, CDR2 YYREEE (reference sequence). The CDR3 totals 15 residues. V lost 3 bases, J lost 8 bases, and 5 bases stayed unmatched. The CDR3 here is CASSSGLAGAYEQFF. The CDR3 bases are TGTGCCAGCAGCTCCGGACTAGCGGGAGCCTATGAGCAGTTCTTC.